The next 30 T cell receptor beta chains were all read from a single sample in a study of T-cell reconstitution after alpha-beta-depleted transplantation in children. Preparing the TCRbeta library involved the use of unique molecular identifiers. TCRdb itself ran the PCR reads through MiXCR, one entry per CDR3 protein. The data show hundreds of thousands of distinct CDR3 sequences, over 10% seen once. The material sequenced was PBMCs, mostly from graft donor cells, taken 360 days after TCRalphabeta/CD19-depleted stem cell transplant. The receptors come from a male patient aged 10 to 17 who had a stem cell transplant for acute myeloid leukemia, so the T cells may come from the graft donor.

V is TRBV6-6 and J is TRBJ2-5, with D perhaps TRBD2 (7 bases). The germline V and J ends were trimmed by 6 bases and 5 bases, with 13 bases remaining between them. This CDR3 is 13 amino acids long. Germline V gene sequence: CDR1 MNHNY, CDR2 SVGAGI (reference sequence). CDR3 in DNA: TGTGCCAGCAGGGGGGGAGGGGGGGAGACCCAGTACTTC. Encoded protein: CASRGGGGETQYF.

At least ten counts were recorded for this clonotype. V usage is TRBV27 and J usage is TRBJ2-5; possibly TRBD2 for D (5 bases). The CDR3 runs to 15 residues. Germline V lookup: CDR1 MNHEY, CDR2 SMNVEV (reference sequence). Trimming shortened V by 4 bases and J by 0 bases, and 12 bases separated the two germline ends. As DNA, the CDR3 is TGTGCCAGCAGTTCCAAGCGGACGTACCAAGAGACCCAGTACTTC. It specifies CASSSKRTYQETQYF.

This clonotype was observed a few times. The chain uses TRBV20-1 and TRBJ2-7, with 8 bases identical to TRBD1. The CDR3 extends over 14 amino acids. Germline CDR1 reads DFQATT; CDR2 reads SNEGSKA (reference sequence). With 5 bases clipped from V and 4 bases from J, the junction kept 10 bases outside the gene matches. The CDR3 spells CSAHYRGNRYEQYF. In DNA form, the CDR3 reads TGCAGTGCTCACTACAGGGGGAATAGGTACGAGCAGTACTTC.

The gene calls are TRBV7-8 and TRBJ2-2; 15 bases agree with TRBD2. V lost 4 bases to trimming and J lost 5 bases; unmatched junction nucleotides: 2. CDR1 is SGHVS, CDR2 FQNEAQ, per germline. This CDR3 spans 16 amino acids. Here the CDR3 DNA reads TGTGCCAGCAGCTCCGGACTAGCGGGAGGGACCGGGGAGCTGTTTTTT. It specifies CASSSGLAGGTGELFF.

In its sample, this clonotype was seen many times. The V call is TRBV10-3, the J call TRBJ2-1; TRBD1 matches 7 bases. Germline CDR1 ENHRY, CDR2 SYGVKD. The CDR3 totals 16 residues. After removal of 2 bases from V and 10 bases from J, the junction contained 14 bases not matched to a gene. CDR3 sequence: CAISEGGGQRWREQFF. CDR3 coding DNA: TGTGCCATCAGTGAGGGTGGGGGACAGCGCTGGCGGGAGCAGTTCTTC.

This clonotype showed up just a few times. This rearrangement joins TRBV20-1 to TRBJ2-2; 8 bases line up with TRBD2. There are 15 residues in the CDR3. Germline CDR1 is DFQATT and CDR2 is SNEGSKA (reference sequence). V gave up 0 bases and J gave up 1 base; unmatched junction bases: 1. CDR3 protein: CSAREAGGNTGELFF. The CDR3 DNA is TGCAGTGCTAGAGAGGCGGGAGGGAACACCGGGGAGCTGTTTTTT.

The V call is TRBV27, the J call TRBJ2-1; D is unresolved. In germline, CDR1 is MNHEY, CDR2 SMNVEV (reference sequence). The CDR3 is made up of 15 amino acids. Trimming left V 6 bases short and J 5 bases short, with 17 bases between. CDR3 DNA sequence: TGTGCCAGCAGCACTGAACTGTCACCCGACAATGAGCAGTTCTTC. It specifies CASSTELSPDNEQFF.

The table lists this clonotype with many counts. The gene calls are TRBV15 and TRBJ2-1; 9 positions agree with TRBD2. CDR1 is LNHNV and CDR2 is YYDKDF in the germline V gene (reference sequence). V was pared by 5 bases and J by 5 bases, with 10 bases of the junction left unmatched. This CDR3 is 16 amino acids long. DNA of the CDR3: TGTGCCACCAGCGGGGAGGCGCTAGCGGGAAACAATGAGCAGTTCTTC. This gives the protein CATSGEALAGNNEQFF. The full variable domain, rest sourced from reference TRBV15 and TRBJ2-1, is DAMVIQNPRYQVTQFGKPVTLSCSQTLNHNVMYWYQQKSSQAPKLLFHYYDKDFNNEADTPDNFQSRRPNTSFCFLDIRSPGLGDTAMYLCATSGEALAGNNEQFFGPGTRLTVL.

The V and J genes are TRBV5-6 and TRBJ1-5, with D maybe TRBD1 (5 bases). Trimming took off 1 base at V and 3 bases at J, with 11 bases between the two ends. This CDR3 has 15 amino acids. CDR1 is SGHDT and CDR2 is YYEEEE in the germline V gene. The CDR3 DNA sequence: TGTGCCAGCAGCTTGCGGGGGAGTCACAATCAGCCCCAGCATTTT. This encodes CASSLRGSHNQPQHF.

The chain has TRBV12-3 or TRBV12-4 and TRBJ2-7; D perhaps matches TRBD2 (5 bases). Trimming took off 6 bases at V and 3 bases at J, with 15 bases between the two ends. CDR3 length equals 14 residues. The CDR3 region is CASRDSQWDYEQYF. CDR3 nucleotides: TGTGCCAGCAGGGACTCACAGTGGGACTACGAGCAGTACTTC.

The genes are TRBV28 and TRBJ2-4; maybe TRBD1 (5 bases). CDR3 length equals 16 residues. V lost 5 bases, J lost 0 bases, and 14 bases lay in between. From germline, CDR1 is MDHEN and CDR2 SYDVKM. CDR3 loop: CASSPLTDLAKNIQYF. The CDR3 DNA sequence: TGTGCCAGCAGTCCCCTGACAGATTTAGCCAAAAACATTCAGTACTTC.

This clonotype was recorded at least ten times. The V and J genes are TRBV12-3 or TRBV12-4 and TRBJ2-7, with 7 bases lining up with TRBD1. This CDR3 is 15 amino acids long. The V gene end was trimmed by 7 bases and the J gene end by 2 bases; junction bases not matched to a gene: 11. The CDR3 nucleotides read TGTGCCAGCACCCTCCTGGACAGGTTGACCTACGAGCAGTACTTC. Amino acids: CASTLLDRLTYEQYF.

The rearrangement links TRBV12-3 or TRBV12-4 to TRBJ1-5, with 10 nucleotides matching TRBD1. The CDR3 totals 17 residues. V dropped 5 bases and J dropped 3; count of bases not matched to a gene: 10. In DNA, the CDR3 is TGTGCCAGCAGTCAACACGAGGGACAGGGGAACAATCAGCCCCAGCATTTT. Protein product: CASSQHEGQGNNQPQHF.

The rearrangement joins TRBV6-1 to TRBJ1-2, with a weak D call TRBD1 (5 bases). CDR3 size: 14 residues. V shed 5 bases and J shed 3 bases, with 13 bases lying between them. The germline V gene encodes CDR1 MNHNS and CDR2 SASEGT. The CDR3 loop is CASSRDRRHYGYTF. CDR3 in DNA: TGTGCCAGCAGTAGGGACCGCCGTCACTATGGCTACACCTTC.

The CDR3 loop reads CASSQLVDNEQFF. The DNA for the CDR3 is TGTGCCAGCAGCCAACTAGTGGACAATGAGCAGTTCTTC. The chain links TRBV14 to TRBJ2-1, with D unclear. Trimming left V 2 bases short and J 5 bases short, with 7 bases between. The CDR3 runs 13 residues. Germline loops: CDR1 SGHDN, CDR2 FVKESK.

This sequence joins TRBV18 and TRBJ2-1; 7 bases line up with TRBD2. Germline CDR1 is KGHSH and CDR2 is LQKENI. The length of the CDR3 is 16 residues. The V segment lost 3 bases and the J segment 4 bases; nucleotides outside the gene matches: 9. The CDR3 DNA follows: TGTGCCAGCTCACCCTCGGCGCTGGGGGGGTACAATGAGCAGTTCTTC. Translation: CASSPSALGGYNEQFF.

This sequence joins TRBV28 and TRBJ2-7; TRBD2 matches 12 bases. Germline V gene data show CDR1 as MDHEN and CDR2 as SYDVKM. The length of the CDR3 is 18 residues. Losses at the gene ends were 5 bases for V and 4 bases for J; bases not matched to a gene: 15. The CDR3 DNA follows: TGTGCCAGCAGTCCTAATACCCCGACTAGCGGGAGAACTTACGAGCAGTACTTC. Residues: CASSPNTPTSGRTYEQYF.

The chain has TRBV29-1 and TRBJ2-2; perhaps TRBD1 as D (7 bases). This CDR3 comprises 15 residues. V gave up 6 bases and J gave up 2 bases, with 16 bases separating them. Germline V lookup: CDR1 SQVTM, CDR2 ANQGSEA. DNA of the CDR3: TGCAGCGTCGCGGGACAGCCATTAAACACCGGGGAGCTGTTTTTT. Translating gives CSVAGQPLNTGELFF.

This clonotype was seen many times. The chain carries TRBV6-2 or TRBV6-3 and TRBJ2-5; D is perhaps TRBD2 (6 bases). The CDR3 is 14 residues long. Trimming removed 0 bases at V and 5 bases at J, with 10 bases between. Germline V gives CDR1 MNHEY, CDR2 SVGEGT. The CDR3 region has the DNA TGTGCCAGCAGTTACTCGCCAGGGAGGGAGACCCAGTACTTC. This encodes CASSYSPGRETQYF.

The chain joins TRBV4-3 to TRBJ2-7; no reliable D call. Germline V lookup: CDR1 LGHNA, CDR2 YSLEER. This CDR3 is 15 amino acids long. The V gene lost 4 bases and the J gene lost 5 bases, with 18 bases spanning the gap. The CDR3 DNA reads TGCGCCAGCAGCCGCGGAGATATTTCCAGAAACGAGCAGTACTTC. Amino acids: CASSRGDISRNEQYF.

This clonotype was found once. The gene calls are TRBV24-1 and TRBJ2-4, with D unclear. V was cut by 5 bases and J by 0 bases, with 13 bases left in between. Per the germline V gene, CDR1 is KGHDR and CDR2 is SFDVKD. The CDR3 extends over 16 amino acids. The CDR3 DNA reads TGTGCCACCAGTGCGGAAGGTCCGCTAGCCAAAAACATTCAGTACTTC. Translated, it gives CATSAEGPLAKNIQYF.

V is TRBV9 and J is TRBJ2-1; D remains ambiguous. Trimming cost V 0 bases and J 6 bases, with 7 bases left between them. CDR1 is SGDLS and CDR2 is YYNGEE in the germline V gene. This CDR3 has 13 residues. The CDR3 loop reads CASSVGVTNEQFF. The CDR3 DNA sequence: TGTGCCAGCAGCGTAGGAGTAACCAATGAGCAGTTCTTC.

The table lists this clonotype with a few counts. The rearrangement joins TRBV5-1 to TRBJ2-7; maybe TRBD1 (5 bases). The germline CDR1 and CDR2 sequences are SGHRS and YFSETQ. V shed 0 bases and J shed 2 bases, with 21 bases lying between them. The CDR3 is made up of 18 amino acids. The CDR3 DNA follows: TGCGCCAGCAGCTTGGCCCTGTCGCCCAGGGCGCCTCCCTACGAGCAGTACTTC. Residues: CASSLALSPRAPPYEQYF.

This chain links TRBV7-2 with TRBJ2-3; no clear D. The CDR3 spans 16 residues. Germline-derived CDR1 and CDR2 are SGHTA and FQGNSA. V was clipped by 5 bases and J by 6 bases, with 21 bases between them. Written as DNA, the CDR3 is TGTGCCAGCAGCCCCATACCCACAATCTTTTTTGATACGCAGTATTTT. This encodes CASSPIPTIFFDTQYF.

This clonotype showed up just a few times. The CDR3 region is CASSLRTGPNTGELFF. The DNA of the CDR3 is TGTGCCAGCAGCTTGAGGACCGGGCCAAACACCGGGGAGCTGTTTTTT. The chain couples TRBV11-2 to TRBJ2-2; D ambiguous. Germline CDR1 SGHAT, CDR2 FQNNGV. V gave up 3 bases and J gave up 2 bases, with 13 bases separating them. The CDR3 has 16 residues.

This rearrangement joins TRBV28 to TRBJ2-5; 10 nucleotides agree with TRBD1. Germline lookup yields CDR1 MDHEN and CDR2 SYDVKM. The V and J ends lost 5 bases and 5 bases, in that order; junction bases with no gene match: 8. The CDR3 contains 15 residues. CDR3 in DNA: TGTGCCAGCAGTGGGCGGGACAGGGGCCGGGAGACCCAGTACTTC. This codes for CASSGRDRGRETQYF.

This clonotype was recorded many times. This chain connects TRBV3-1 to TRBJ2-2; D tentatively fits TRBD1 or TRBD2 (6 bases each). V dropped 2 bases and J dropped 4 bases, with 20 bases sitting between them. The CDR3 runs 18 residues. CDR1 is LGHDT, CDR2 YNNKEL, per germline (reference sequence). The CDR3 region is CASSQQVGGPRGTGELFF. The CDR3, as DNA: TGTGCCAGCAGCCAACAAGTAGGGGGGCCTCGAGGCACCGGGGAGCTGTTTTTT.

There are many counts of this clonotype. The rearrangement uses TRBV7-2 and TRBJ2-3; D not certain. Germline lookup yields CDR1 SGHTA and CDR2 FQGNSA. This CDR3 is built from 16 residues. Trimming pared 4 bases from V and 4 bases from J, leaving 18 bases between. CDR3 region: CASSYPLVNGPDTQYF. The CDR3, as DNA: TGTGCCAGCAGCTATCCCCTGGTTAATGGCCCAGATACGCAGTATTTT.

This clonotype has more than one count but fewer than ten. The CDR3 protein is CASSPRKGGRTDTQYF. DNA of the CDR3: TGTGCCAGCAGTCCCCGGAAGGGGGGCAGAACAGATACGCAGTATTTT. V usage is TRBV28 and J usage is TRBJ2-3; D assignment may be TRBD1 or TRBD2 (6 bases each). The CDR3 spans 16 residues. Trimming took 5 bases from V and 3 from J, leaving 18 bases between them. CDR1 and CDR2 (germline): MDHEN, SYDVKM.

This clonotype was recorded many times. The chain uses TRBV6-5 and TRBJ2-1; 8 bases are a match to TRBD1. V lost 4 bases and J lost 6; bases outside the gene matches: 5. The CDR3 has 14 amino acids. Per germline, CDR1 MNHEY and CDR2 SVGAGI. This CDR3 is CASSWTGIPNEQFF. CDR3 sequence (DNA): TGTGCCAGCAGTTGGACAGGGATCCCCAATGAGCAGTTCTTC.